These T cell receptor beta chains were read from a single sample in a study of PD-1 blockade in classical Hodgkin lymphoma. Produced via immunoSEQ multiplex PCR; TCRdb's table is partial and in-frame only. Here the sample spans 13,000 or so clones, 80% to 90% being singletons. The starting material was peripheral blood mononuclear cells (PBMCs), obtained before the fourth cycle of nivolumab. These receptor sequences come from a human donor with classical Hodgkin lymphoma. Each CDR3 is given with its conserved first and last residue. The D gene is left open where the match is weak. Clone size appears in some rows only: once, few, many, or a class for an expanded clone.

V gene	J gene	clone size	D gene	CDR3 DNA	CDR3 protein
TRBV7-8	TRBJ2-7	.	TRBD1	TGTGCCAGCAGCTCCGTGGATCGGACAGGGAGGCACGAGCAGTACTTC	CASSSVDRTGRHEQYF
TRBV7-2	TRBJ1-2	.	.	TGTGCCAGCAGCTTAGGGGGGCGTGAGGGTGGCTACACCTTC	CASSLGGREGGYTF
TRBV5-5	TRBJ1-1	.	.	TGTGCCAGCAGCTTGGCCGGGGCAGCGAACACTGAAGCTTTCTTT	CASSLAGAANTEAFF
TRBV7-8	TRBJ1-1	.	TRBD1	TGTGCCAGCAGCTTAACAGGGGCTTGGGCTTTCTTT	CASSLTGAWAFF
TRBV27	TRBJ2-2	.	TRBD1	TGTGCCACCCGGACAGGACAGAACACCGGGGAGCTGTTTTTT	CATRTGQNTGELFF
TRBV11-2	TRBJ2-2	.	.	TGTGCCAGCAGCTTAGTCTTTAGGTCTAGAGCGAACACCGGGGAGCTGTTTTTT	CASSLVFRSRANTGELFF
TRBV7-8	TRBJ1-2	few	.	TGTGCCAGCAGCTCCTTTTCCGACCGGGACGTAAACTATGGCTACACCTTC	CASSSFSDRDVNYGYTF
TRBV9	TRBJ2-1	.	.	TGTGCCAGCAGCATAAAATCCGAGGGAGAGCAGTTCTTC	CASSIKSEGEQFF
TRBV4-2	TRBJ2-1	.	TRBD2	TGTGCCAGCAGCCAAGATGGGGGACTAGCTGGTATTAATGAGCAGTTCTTC	CASSQDGGLAGINEQFF
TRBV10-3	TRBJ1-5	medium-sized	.	TGTGCCATCAGTGAGTCCCTGGGGGATAGCAATCAGCCCCAGCATTTT	CAISESLGDSNQPQHF
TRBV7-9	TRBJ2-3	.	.	TGTGCCAGCAGCTCCACCGGCGAGCGGGTACGAGCAGATACGCAGTATTTT	CASSSTGERVRADTQYF